The 21 T cell receptor beta chains reported below all come from one sample, sequenced in a study of lymphopenia after photon versus proton radiotherapy (dated by TCRdb to the late 2010s). Receptors were amplified or captured by the immunoSEQ multiplex PCR assay. This immuneACCESS table, as held by TCRdb, lists in-frame sequences with V and J called but not all clones. Of the missing ones, under half trace to an unresolved V gene in checked studies; the others have no known cause. This sample lists roughly 76,000 clones; 92% were detected once. The top ten constitute about 2% of the sample. Source: peripheral blood, taken from a patient treated with photon-based radiotherapy. These receptors all come from a woman aged 40 to 50 with cholangiocarcinoma.

The chain combines TRBV5-1 with TRBJ2-3; D possibly corresponds to TRBD2 (5 bases). Germline V gives CDR1 SGHRS, CDR2 YFSETQ. CDR3 length: 19 amino acids. V lost 1 base and J lost 3, with 24 bases in between. CDR3 amino acids: CASSLRAVRNIKGTDTQYF. The DNA for the CDR3 is TGCGCCAGCAGCTTGAGAGCGGTCCGGAATATTAAAGGAACAGATACGCAGTATTTT. The whole variable domain, remainder taken from reference TRBV5-1 and TRBJ2-3, is KAGVTQTPRYLIKTRGQQVTLSCSPISGHRSVSWYQQTPGQGLQFLFEYFSETQRNKGNFPGRFSGRQFSNSRSEMNVSTLELGDSALYLCASSLRAVRNIKGTDTQYFGPGTRLTVL.

The V and J genes are TRBV29-1 and TRBJ2-5; TRBD2 matches at 13 bases. CDR1 SQVTM and CDR2 ANQGSEA come from the germline V gene. CDR3 length: 15 amino acids. The J segment lost 4 bases and the V segment lost 4 bases, leaving 6 bases of the junction unmatched. DNA for the CDR3: TGCAGCGTTGGACTAGCGGGAGGCTCCCGAGAGACCCAGTACTTC. Translated, it gives CSVGLAGGSRETQYF. Full variable domain (remainder filled in from reference TRBV29-1 and TRBJ2-5): SAVISQKPSRDICQRGTSLTIQCQVDSQVTMMFWYRQQPGQSLTLIATANQGSEATYESGFVIDKFPISRPNLTFSTLTVSNMSPEDSSIYLCSVGLAGGSRETQYFGPGTRLLVL.

This chain joins TRBV28 and TRBJ2-2; no firm D call. Germline values: CDR1 MDHEN, CDR2 SYDVKM. Trimming took 0 bases from V and 6 from J, leaving 2 bases between them. This CDR3 region has 12 residues. CDR3: CASSLCPGELFF. CDR3 DNA: TGTGCCAGCAGTTTATGCCCCGGGGAGCTGTTTTTT.

V and J are TRBV27 and TRBJ2-1, with TRBD1 matching 10 bases. The CDR3 is made up of 15 amino acids. CDR1 is MNHEY and CDR2 is SMNVEV in the germline V gene (reference sequence). V shed 6 bases, J shed 9 bases, and the junction held 11 bases outside the gene matches. The CDR3 is CASSSLGQGSSEQFF. DNA for the CDR3: TGTGCCAGCAGCTCCCTGGGACAGGGGAGTAGTGAGCAGTTCTTC.

V is TRBV30 and J is TRBJ2-3, with TRBD2 matching over 11 bases. The CDR3 runs 16 residues. The germline V gene encodes CDR1 GTSNPN and CDR2 SVGIG (reference sequence). V lost 1 base, J lost 3 bases, and 6 bases stayed unmatched. The CDR3 is CAWSDSGGGITDTQYF. CDR3 bases: TGTGCCTGGAGTGATAGCGGGGGGGGAATTACAGATACGCAGTATTTT.

This rearrangement joins TRBV30 to TRBJ1-6; possibly TRBD1 for D (6 bases). The length of the CDR3 is 15 residues. V gave up 0 bases and J gave up 6 bases, with 12 bases separating them. Per the germline V gene, CDR1 is GTSNPN and CDR2 is SVGIG (reference sequence). CDR3 nucleotides: TGTGCCTGGAGTGTTACGGAGGGGGTTAATTCACCCCTCCACTTT. This gives the protein CAWSVTEGVNSPLHF. The entire variable domain, with the rest obtained from reference TRBV30 and TRBJ1-6, is as follows: SQTIHQWPATLVQPVGSPLSLECTVEGTSNPNLYWYRQAAGRGLQLLFYSVGIGQISSEVPQNLSASRPQDRQFILSSKKLLLSDSGFYLCAWSVTEGVNSPLHFGNGTRLTVT.

The rearrangement links TRBV5-6 to TRBJ2-7; no firm D call. The CDR3 length is 12 residues. Looked up from germline, CDR1 is SGHDT and CDR2 is YYEEEE. V was shortened by 4 bases and J by 2 bases, with 7 bases between the two germline ends. DNA for the CDR3: TGTGCCAGCAGCAGAACGGCCTACGAGCAGTACTTC. Its protein product is CASSRTAYEQYF.

The rearrangement links TRBV6-5 to TRBJ1-1; D might be TRBD1 (6 bases). Trimming removed 6 bases from V and 6 bases from J, with 11 bases in between. CDR1 is MNHEY, CDR2 SVGAGI, per germline. CDR3 length: 12 amino acids. The CDR3 sequence: CASRQGGAEAFF. The CDR3 DNA follows: TGTGCCAGCAGGCAAGGGGGAGCTGAAGCTTTCTTT.

In this sample, this clone turned up a few times. The V gene is TRBV2, the J gene TRBJ2-2; D ambiguous. Between the trimmed V and J ends, which lost 11 bases and 7 bases, there was a span of 11 bases. Germline lookup yields CDR1 SNHLY and CDR2 FYNNEI. This CDR3 contains 11 residues. This chain's CDR3 is CAGEGDGELFF. CDR3 DNA: TGTGCCGGGGAAGGCGACGGGGAGCTGTTTTTT.

V and J are TRBV27 and TRBJ1-4; weak D call: TRBD1 (5 bases). V was clipped by 4 bases and J by 3 bases, with 27 bases between them. The CDR3 has 20 amino acids. Germline CDR1 and CDR2: MNHEY and SMNVEV (reference sequence). CDR3 nucleotide sequence: TGTGCCAGCAGTTCCCGATGGGGGATTGGGCCCTTTAAGGCTAATGAAAAACTGTTTTTT. Its translation: CASSSRWGIGPFKANEKLFF.

This clone was recorded once. The gene calls are TRBV11-2 and TRBJ2-3; 10 nucleotides agree with TRBD2. Looked up from germline, CDR1 is SGHAT and CDR2 is FQNNGV. With 5 bases clipped from V and 0 bases from J, the junction kept 11 bases outside the gene matches. CDR3 length equals 18 residues. The CDR3 DNA reads TGTGCCAGCAGCCCTCTGGCATCGACTAGCGGGAGCACAGATACGCAGTATTTT. It specifies CASSPLASTSGSTDTQYF.

To note about this clone: Germline and junction disagree at one end, which may indicate a read error. The rearrangement joins TRBV4-2 to TRBJ1-1; maybe TRBD1 (5 bases). The CDR3 is made up of 14 amino acids. Germline V gives CDR1 LGHNA, CDR2 YNFKEQ. This chain's CDR3 is CTSSQVTQGVEAFF. In nucleotides, the CDR3 is TGTACCAGCAGCCAAGTCACCCAGGGCGTTGAAGCTTTCTTT.

The J gene is TRBJ1-1, the V gene TRBV19; 7 bases line up with TRBD1. V gave up 9 bases and J gave up 0 bases; unmatched junction bases: 7. This CDR3 has 14 residues. The germline gives CDR1 LNHDA, CDR2 SQIVND (reference sequence). The DNA of the CDR3 is TGTGCCAGCCTCCCGGGACAGCTGAACACTGAAGCTTTCTTT. It encodes CASLPGQLNTEAFF.

The chain links TRBV5-6 to TRBJ2-1; D may be TRBD1 (5 bases). Germline values: CDR1 SGHDT, CDR2 YYEEEE. Trimming took 2 bases from V and 7 from J, leaving 16 bases between them. The CDR3 runs 15 residues. The CDR3: CASSLQVNLGNEQFF. CDR3 DNA: TGTGCCAGCAGCTTACAGGTTAACCTGGGGAATGAGCAGTTCTTC. Full variable domain (missing parts from reference TRBV5-6 and TRBJ2-1): DAGVTQSPTHLIKTRGQQVTLRCSPKSGHDTVSWYQQALGQGPQFIFQYYEEEERQRGNFPDRFSGHQFPNYSSELNVNALLLGDSALYLCASSLQVNLGNEQFFGPGTRLTVL.

V usage is TRBV2 and J usage is TRBJ2-2, with D tentatively TRBD2 (5 bases). V gave up 0 bases and J gave up 7 bases, with 15 bases separating them. The CDR3 spans 16 residues. Germline V gene lookup returns CDR1 SNHLY and CDR2 FYNNEI. The CDR3 DNA follows: TGTGCCAGCAGTGAAGCGGGAGAGGAGTTATTCGGGGAGCTGTTTTTT. It encodes CASSEAGEELFGELFF.

CDR3 in amino acids: CASSSEVNTEAFF. The CDR3 DNA reads TGTGCCAGCAGTTCAGAGGTGAACACTGAAGCTTTCTTT. The chain is built from TRBV27 and TRBJ1-1; no definite D call. V dropped 4 bases and J dropped 0 bases, with 6 bases sitting between them. In germline, CDR1 is MNHEY, CDR2 SMNVEV (reference sequence). The CDR3 spans 13 residues.

This clone has only one observation. The chain uses TRBV4-2 and TRBJ2-2; D possibly matches TRBD1 or TRBD2 (7 bases each). The V gene's germline CDR1 is LGHNA and CDR2 YNFKEQ. CDR3 length: 15 residues. V lost 1 base and J 5 bases, leaving 11 bases between the germline ends. The CDR3 is CASSQGQGGTGELFF. The CDR3 DNA sequence: TGTGCCAGCAGCCAAGGACAGGGAGGGACCGGGGAGCTGTTTTTT.

CDR3 coding DNA: TGTGCCAGCAGCCAAGATCAGGGCAATCGGTATGGCTACACCTTC. It specifies CASSQDQGNRYGYTF. The chain uses TRBV4-2 and TRBJ1-2; possibly TRBD1 for D (5 bases). The CDR3 is made up of 15 amino acids. Germline values: CDR1 LGHNA, CDR2 YNFKEQ. The ends were cut back, 0 bases at V and 5 bases at J, with 13 bases in the middle.

The V and J genes are TRBV9 and TRBJ1-2; D is undetermined. Germline assignment: CDR1 SGDLS and CDR2 YYNGEE. V shed 3 bases and J shed 2 bases, with 8 bases lying between them. This CDR3 has 13 residues. The CDR3 nucleotides are TGTGCCAGCAGCGCCTCACTAAACTATGGCTACACCTTC. This encodes CASSASLNYGYTF.

V usage is TRBV7-9 and J usage is TRBJ1-1; TRBD1 agrees at 12 bases. The junction had 14 bases not matched to a gene; V was cut back by 6 bases and J by 0 bases. This CDR3 spans 19 amino acids. Germline V gene sequence: CDR1 SEHNR, CDR2 FQNEAQ (reference sequence). CDR3 coding DNA: TGTGCCAGCAGGGCCGGGACAGGGGGCAAAGAAATGATGAACACTGAAGCTTTCTTT. Encoded protein: CASRAGTGGKEMMNTEAFF. The variable domain in full, with the rest retrieved from reference TRBV7-9 and TRBJ1-1, is DTGVSQNPRHKITKRGQNVTFRCDPISEHNRLYWYRQTLGQGPEFLTYFQNEAQLEKSRLLSDRFSAERPKGSFSTLEIQRTEQGDSAMYLCASRAGTGGKEMMNTEAFFGQGTRLTVV.

This clone was picked up one time. The CDR3 region is CAISETVEAFF. DNA of the CDR3: TGTGCCATCAGTGAAACGGTTGAAGCTTTCTTT. V gene TRBV10-3 combines with J gene TRBJ1-1; D gene ambiguous. The V gene lost 3 bases and the J gene lost 7 bases, with 6 bases spanning the gap. Germline V lookup: CDR1 ENHRY, CDR2 SYGVKD. The CDR3 runs to 11 residues.